These 13 T cell receptor beta chains share one sample of origin, sequenced in a study of T cell clonality in common variable immunodeficiency. Study-wide results and caveats: Reportedly, TCR beta sequences from common variable immunodeficiency showed fewer deletions and N-nucleotide insertions.

These receptors lack a known antigen. Only in-frame clones appear in the TCRdb table, and some are missing; sequencing was by immunoSEQ multiplex PCR. The sample lists about 15,000 clones, none appearing once, the ten largest making up 14%. The sequenced sample consisted of peripheral blood mononuclear cells. The receptor source for this set is a human donor with common variable immunodeficiency.

Concerning this clone: The CDR3 extends 3 residues past the end of the read, so its final part is completed from the germline J gene. This chain links TRBV29-1 with TRBJ1-3; no firm D call. This CDR3 comprises 16 residues. Germline V gene lookup returns CDR1 SQVTM and CDR2 ANQGSEA. Trimming shortened V by 0 bases and J by 2 bases, and 14 bases separated the two germline ends. CDR3 DNA (partial): TGCAGCGTTGAAGATACTGGGCGCTATACTGGAAACACC. Translating it yields CSVEDTGRYTGNT. The CDR3, in full, reads CSVEDTGRYTGNTIYF.

This clone was seen more than once but under ten times. The read terminates 3 residues ahead of where the CDR3 ends, so the germline J gene completes it. This chain links TRBV7-3 with TRBJ1-2; 10 bases agree with TRBD1. Germline V gives CDR1 SGHTA, CDR2 FQGTGA. V dropped 5 bases and J dropped 6; count of bases not matched to a gene: 9. The CDR3 is made up of 15 amino acids. The CDR3 region is CASSRQGALENGYTF. CDR3 DNA (partial): TGTGCCAGCAGCAGACAGGGGGCCCTAGAGAATGGC.

This clone was detected ten times or more. The read ends 3 residues before the CDR3 terminus; that terminus is restored from the germline J gene. The V gene is TRBV4-1, the J gene TRBJ1-1; the D gene is possibly TRBD1 (5 bases). CDR1 is MGHRA, CDR2 YSYEKL, per germline. CDR3 length: 13 residues. Trimming removed 6 bases at V and 4 bases at J, with 12 bases between. CDR3 DNA, as far as it was read: TGCGCCAGCAGGTCAGGGAGGGCCACTGAA. Translating gives CASRSGRATE. In full, the CDR3 reads CASRSGRATEAFF.

This clone was detected ten times or more. Coverage ceases 3 residues before the CDR3 finishes, and the germline J gene fills in the end. The V gene is TRBV19, the J gene TRBJ2-5, with D unresolved. CDR1 and CDR2 (germline): LNHDA, SQIVND (reference sequence). Trimming took 3 bases from V and 4 from J, leaving 12 bases between them. The CDR3 extends over 14 amino acids. The CDR3 bases that were read are TGTGCCAGTAGTATCACGGGTCTAACAGAGACC. Residues: CASSITGLTET. The CDR3 in full is CASSITGLTETQYF.

This clone occurred many times. The read finishes 3 residues shy of the CDR3 end, and the germline J gene is used to complete it. The chain is built from TRBV18 and TRBJ2-5, with 13 bases that match TRBD2. J gave up 3 bases and V 4 bases, and 2 bases lay outside the gene matches. In germline, CDR1 is KGHSH, CDR2 LQKENI. The CDR3 totals 15 residues. The sequenced CDR3 bases are TGTGCCAGCTCACGTGGGACTAGCGGGAAAGAGACC. It encodes CASSRGTSGKET. The full CDR3 protein reads CASSRGTSGKETQYF.

Sample share makes this clone medium-sized. The CDR3 DNA, read in part, is TGTGCCAGCAGCTTGTTAACTGCGGAA. It is translated as CASSLLTAE. The full-length CDR3 reads as CASSLLTAEAFF. This chain uses TRBV5-6 with TRBJ1-1, with no clear D. The sequenced fragment ends 3 residues before the CDR3 boundary, so the rest is inferred from the germline J gene. In germline, CDR1 is SGHDT, CDR2 YYEEEE. The CDR3 consists of 12 residues.

With respect to this clone: The missing CDR3 end, 3 residues past where the read stops, is filled in from the germline J gene. The rearrangement uses TRBV2 and TRBJ2-3; D may correspond to TRBD1 or TRBD2 (5 bases each). In germline, CDR1 is SNHLY, CDR2 FYNNEI. V lost 6 bases, J lost 3 bases, and 13 bases lay in between. The CDR3 loop spans 14 amino acids. The part of the CDR3 DNA that was read is TGTGCCAGCAGGAAGGGGAGCGCGACAGATACG. It yields the protein CASRKGSATDT. The complete CDR3 sequence is CASRKGSATDTQYF.

Worth noting for this clone: The sequence runs out 3 residues before the end of the CDR3; the remainder is reconstructed from the germline J gene. This chain links TRBV7-6 with TRBJ1-1, with D maybe TRBD1 (6 bases). The V end lost 1 base, the J end lost 0 bases, and 12 bases lay between the germline ends. CDR3 length: 16 residues. The germline V gene encodes CDR1 SGHVS and CDR2 FNYEAQ. Here the CDR3 reads CASSLVGQILNTEAFF. CDR3 DNA, as far as it was read: TGTGCCAGCAGCTTAGTGGGACAAATCTTGAACACTGAA.

On this clone: The DNA ends 3 residues before the CDR3 does, and the rest of the CDR3 is filled in from the germline J gene. The V and J genes are TRBV5-6 and TRBJ2-5; D gene unclear. Looked up from germline, CDR1 is SGHDT and CDR2 is YYEEEE. CDR3 size: 15 residues. The V end lost 1 base, the J end lost 2 bases, and 12 bases lay between the germline ends. The sequenced CDR3 bases are TGTGCCAGCAGCTTGTGGCTCCTGATGCAAGAGACC. Translated: CASSLWLLMQET. The whole CDR3 sequence reads CASSLWLLMQETQYF.

Regarding this clone: The read ends 3 residues early relative to the CDR3; the germline J gene fills the gap. This rearrangement joins TRBV7-2 to TRBJ2-1; TRBD2 aligns across 11 bases. Germline V gene data show CDR1 as SGHTA and CDR2 as FQGNSA. V trimming: 2 bases; J trimming: 9 bases; junction bases outside the gene matches: 6. The CDR3 has 15 amino acids. The CDR3 bases that were read are TGTGCCAGCAGCTTAACTAGCGGGAGCCGGATTGAG. It specifies CASSLTSGSRIE. In full, the CDR3 is CASSLTSGSRIEQFF.

A word on this clone: The CDR3 extends 3 residues past the end of the read, so its final part is completed from the germline J gene. The V and J genes are TRBV7-9 and TRBJ2-1, with 7 bases aligning to TRBD2. The V segment lost 7 bases and the J segment 1 base; nucleotides outside the gene matches: 7. The V gene's germline CDR1 is SEHNR and CDR2 FQNEAQ (reference sequence). This CDR3 is 15 amino acids long. The CDR3 reads CASTAGVGSYNEQFF. The part of the CDR3 DNA that was read is TGTGCCAGCACCGCGGGAGTTGGGTCCTACAATGAG.

This clone was picked up a small number of times. The CDR3 goes on 3 residues after the read ends, and that part is filled in from the germline J gene. V gene TRBV2 combines with J gene TRBJ1-5; unclear D gene. The CDR3 is made up of 14 amino acids. Looked up from germline, CDR1 is SNHLY and CDR2 is FYNNEI. The CDR3 sequence is CASSVDNLRRPQHF. The DNA read from the CDR3 is TGTGCCAGCAGTGTCGACAATCTCCGGCGACCC. The whole variable domain, filled in from reference TRBV2 and TRBJ1-5, reads EPEVTQTPSHQVTQMGQEVILRCVPISNHLYFYWYRQILGQKVEFLVSFYNNEISEKSEIFDDQFSVERPDGSNFTLKIRSTKLEDSAMYFCASSVDNLRRPQHFGDGTRLSIL.

This clone was seen a few times. With the read ending 3 residues before the CDR3 end, the germline J gene is used to fill in that end. The V gene is TRBV2, the J gene TRBJ1-6; 9 bases fit TRBD1. CDR3 length: 15 residues. V lost 4 bases to trimming and J lost 4 bases; unmatched junction nucleotides: 2. The germline CDR1 and CDR2 sequences are SNHLY and FYNNEI. The sequenced part of the CDR3 DNA is TGTGCCAGCAGTGGAGGACAGGGGTATAATTCACCC. Its protein product is CASSGGQGYNSP. From start to end, the CDR3 is CASSGGQGYNSPLHF.